Below, 10 T cell receptor beta chains from the same sample are listed, as sequenced in a study of blood T cell repertoires in COVID-19. Assay: immunoSEQ multiplex PCR; the TCRdb copy retains only in-frame clones and omits some. Of about 220,000 clones listed, 60% to 85% were seen once; the top ten hold around 7.7%. The sample taken for sequencing was peripheral blood. All receptors derive from a woman in her 70s with acute or convalescent COVID-19.

The count of this clone is one. The chain couples TRBV6-5 to TRBJ1-5, with a possible D match to TRBD1 (5 bases). V was pared by 2 bases and J by 7 bases, with 15 bases between. There are 15 residues in the CDR3. Germline CDR1 and CDR2: MNHEY and SVGAGI. In DNA, the CDR3 is TGTGCCAGCAGTTACAATACTGGGGGGGGGCAGCCCCAGCATTTT. Amino acid sequence: CASSYNTGGGQPQHF.

The rearrangement joins TRBV5-1 to TRBJ1-1; the D gene is possibly TRBD1 (6 bases). The CDR3 sequence is 14 residues long. V dropped 4 bases and J dropped 3 bases, with 13 bases sitting between them. Germline V gene lookup returns CDR1 SGHRS and CDR2 YFSETQ. The CDR3 DNA follows: TGCGCCAGCAGCGATCAGGGGCGGGACACTGAAGCTTTCTTT. Amino acids: CASSDQGRDTEAFF.

This clone appeared a few times. This chain links TRBV19 with TRBJ2-2; D gene unclear. This CDR3 contains 17 residues. Between the trimmed V and J ends, which lost 3 bases and 1 base, there was a span of 15 bases. Germline CDR1 and CDR2: LNHDA and SQIVND (reference sequence). CDR3 residues: CASSIAEMYGNTGELFF. The CDR3 nucleotides read TGTGCCAGTAGTATTGCGGAGATGTACGGGAACACCGGGGAGCTGTTTTTT.

The sample holds a few counts of this clone. The genes are TRBV29-1 and TRBJ2-1, with 15 bases lining up with TRBD2. There are 14 residues in the CDR3. Germline CDR1 SQVTM, CDR2 ANQGSEA. V gave up 7 bases and J gave up 4 bases; unmatched junction bases: 2. CDR3 loop: CSAGLAGGYNEQFF. The DNA of the CDR3 is TGCAGCGCGGGACTAGCGGGGGGATACAATGAGCAGTTCTTC.

The V and J genes are TRBV5-4 and TRBJ2-7, with TRBD2 identical over 7 bases. This CDR3 is built from 16 residues. Germline V lookup: CDR1 SGHNT, CDR2 YYREEE (reference sequence). Trimming removed 0 bases from V and 7 bases from J; junction bases left unmatched: 13. In DNA, the CDR3 is TGTGCCAGCAGCTTGGCGGGGACCCGAGAAGCGGGAGAGCAGTACGTC. Translating gives CASSLAGTREAGEQYV.

This clone was recorded a few times. The chain's CDR3 is CASSFGTGVLDTEAFF. CDR3 DNA: TGCGCCAGCAGCTTTGGGACAGGGGTTTTGGACACTGAAGCTTTCTTT. The V call is TRBV5-1, the J call TRBJ1-1; 10 nucleotides agree with TRBD1. The ends lost 2 bases at V and 3 bases at J; junction bases unmatched: 7. Germline V gene lookup returns CDR1 SGHRS and CDR2 YFSETQ. This CDR3 region has 16 residues.

This chain uses TRBV29-1 with TRBJ2-1, with 11 bases identical to TRBD2. Unmatched junction bases numbered 2, after V lost 1 base and J lost 6 bases. CDR3 length: 14 residues. Germline-derived CDR1 and CDR2 are SQVTM and ANQGSEA. CDR3 sequence: CSVEASGGSNEQFF. CDR3 sequence (DNA): TGCAGCGTTGAAGCTAGCGGGGGGTCCAATGAGCAGTTCTTC.

The chain has TRBV11-2 and TRBJ2-1; D is undetermined. The CDR3 is made up of 15 amino acids. V shed 2 bases and J shed 10 bases, with 18 bases lying between them. CDR1 and CDR2 (germline): SGHAT, FQNNGV. The CDR3 loop is CASSLTPLTLREQFF. In nucleotides, the CDR3 is TGTGCCAGCAGCTTAACTCCACTCACCCTCCGGGAGCAGTTCTTC. Complete variable domain (other parts from reference TRBV11-2 and TRBJ2-1): EAGVAQSPRYKIIEKRQSVAFWCNPISGHATLYWYQQILGQGPKLLIQFQNNGVVDDSQLPKDRFSAERLKGVDSTLKIQPAKLEDSAVYLCASSLTPLTLREQFFGPGTRLTVL.

This sequence joins TRBV7-2 and TRBJ2-4; D is unclear. This CDR3 spans 14 amino acids. CDR1 and CDR2 (germline): SGHTA, FQGNSA. With 5 bases removed from V and 9 bases from J, the gap between germline ends came to 17 bases. The CDR3 DNA sequence: TGTGCCAGCAGCCAGCCCCAACGTCGCGGCATTCAGTACTTC. Amino acid sequence: CASSQPQRRGIQYF.

The V call is TRBV10-2, the J call TRBJ1-6; D may be TRBD1 (5 bases). CDR3 length equals 16 residues. Trimming took 3 bases from V and 6 from J, leaving 15 bases between them. Germline CDR1 is WSHSY and CDR2 is SAAADI. This chain's CDR3 is CASSEQEPAINSPLHF. CDR3 coding DNA: TGCGCCAGCAGTGAACAGGAGCCGGCAATTAATTCACCCCTCCACTTT.